This passage covers 30 T cell receptor beta chains from one sample sequenced in a study of CD8 T cells in cerebrospinal fluid in Alzheimer's disease. TCRdb derives one entry per CDR3 protein from the 10x single-cell sequencing reads, leaving out DNA. The repertoire table contains 1,500 to 2,000 distinct CDR3 sequences. The sequenced sample consisted of cerebrospinal fluid. The receptors stem from a human donor with mild cognitive impairment.

In terms of frequency, this clonotype is medium-sized. This chain connects TRBV28 to TRBJ2-7; TCRdb's assignment of TRBD1 cannot be checked, as there is no DNA. The germline CDR1 and CDR2 sequences are MDHEN and SYDVKM. The CDR3 covers 15 residues. CDR3 amino acids: CASSYPGQGAHEQYF.

The V gene is TRBV4-2, the J gene TRBJ1-5. This CDR3 has 13 residues. Germline lookup yields CDR1 LGHNA and CDR2 YNFKEQ. The chain's CDR3 is CASSQEVDQPQHF.

Frequency places this clonotype as medium-sized. V usage is TRBV5-1 and J usage is TRBJ2-1; the D gene TCRdb calls, TRBD2, cannot be checked with no DNA. The CDR3 spans 14 residues. CDR1 and CDR2 from the germline V gene are SGHRS and YFSETQ. CDR3 amino acids: CASRLAGGYNEQFF.

This clonotype is large by frequency. The V gene is TRBV12-3 or TRBV12-4, the J gene TRBJ2-4. This CDR3 is built from 16 residues. The chain's CDR3 is CASSLDHRVAKNIQYF.

This clonotype ranks as medium-sized (0.01 to 0.1%) in terms of frequency. The chain combines TRBV18 with TRBJ2-1. Germline assignment: CDR1 KGHSH and CDR2 LQKENI. The CDR3 runs to 15 residues. CDR3 sequence reads: CASSPLRTSNNEQFF.

The V and J genes are TRBV4-3 and TRBJ2-3; the TCRdb call, TRBD1, lacks DNA for checking. The V gene's germline CDR1 is LGHNA and CDR2 YSLEER. CDR3 length: 15 residues. This CDR3 is CASSQGGASTDTQYF.

Frequency places this clonotype as medium-sized. The V call is TRBV6-5, the J call TRBJ1-1; there is no DNA to check the TCRdb D call of TRBD1. Germline loops: CDR1 MNHEY, CDR2 SVGAGI. There are 12 residues in the CDR3. CDR3 amino acids: CASSYKGRGAFF.

Its frequency marks this clonotype as medium-sized. The V and J genes are TRBV5-1 and TRBJ1-2; TCRdb names TRBD1, which stays unverified in the absence of DNA. This CDR3 region has 14 residues. Looked up from germline, CDR1 is SGHRS and CDR2 is YFSETQ. The CDR3 reads CASSLDRGNYGYTF. Looking up the rest from reference TRBV5-1 and TRBJ1-2 gives the full variable domain: KAGVTQTPRYLIKTRGQQVTLSCSPISGHRSVSWYQQTPGQGLQFLFEYFSETQRNKGNFPGRFSGRQFSNSRSEMNVSTLELGDSALYLCASSLDRGNYGYTFGSGTRLTVV.

By frequency, this clonotype registers large. The chain is built from TRBV7-8 and TRBJ2-6; lacking DNA, the TRBD1 call made by TCRdb goes unchecked. From germline, CDR1 is SGHVS and CDR2 FQNEAQ. The CDR3 is 17 residues long. CDR3 protein: CASSPDRALAGANVLTF.

This clonotype ranks as medium-sized in terms of frequency. The chain combines TRBV9 with TRBJ2-3; there is no DNA to check the TCRdb D call of TRBD2. CDR1 and CDR2 from the germline V gene are SGDLS and YYNGEE. The length of the CDR3 is 14 residues. The CDR3 sequence: CASSTLGTADTQYF. Complete variable domain (other parts from reference TRBV9 and TRBJ2-3): DSGVTQTPKHLITATGQRVTLRCSPRSGDLSVYWYQQSLDQGLQFLIQYYNGEERAKGNILERFSAQQFPDLHSELNLSSLELGDSALYFCASSTLGTADTQYFGPGTRLTVL.

This clonotype is identified as large (0.1 to 1%) from frequency. The chain employs TRBV7-8 and TRBJ1-5; there is no DNA to check the TCRdb D call of TRBD1. The CDR3 contains 16 residues. Looked up from germline, CDR1 is SGHVS and CDR2 is FQNEAQ. The CDR3 reads CASSLEVGAGNQPQHF. Variable domain in full (rest from reference TRBV7-8 and TRBJ1-5): GAGVSQSPRYKVAKRGQDVALRCDPISGHVSLFWYQQALGQGPEFLTYFQNEAQLDKSGLPSDRFFAERPEGSVSTLKIQRTQQEDSAVYLCASSLEVGAGNQPQHFGDGTRLSIL.

Its frequency marks this clonotype as medium-sized. The rearrangement uses TRBV20-1 and TRBJ2-7; with no DNA, the TCRdb D assignment of TRBD1 cannot be verified. The germline V gene encodes CDR1 DFQATT and CDR2 SNEGSKA (reference sequence). The CDR3 spans 14 residues. The CDR3 protein is CSARGQGPNYEQYF.

The V gene is TRBV5-1, the J gene TRBJ2-1. CDR3 length: 13 residues. CDR1 is SGHRS and CDR2 is YFSETQ in the germline V gene. The CDR3: CASSLGTYNEQFF.

This clonotype ranks as medium-sized in terms of frequency. The chain combines TRBV5-1 with TRBJ2-5; TCRdb calls TRBD1, which cannot be checked without DNA. CDR1 SGHRS and CDR2 YFSETQ come from the germline V gene. The CDR3 runs 13 residues. The CDR3 reads CASSLTGAETQYF. The entire variable domain, with the rest obtained from reference TRBV5-1 and TRBJ2-5, is as follows: KAGVTQTPRYLIKTRGQQVTLSCSPISGHRSVSWYQQTPGQGLQFLFEYFSETQRNKGNFPGRFSGRQFSNSRSEMNVSTLELGDSALYLCASSLTGAETQYFGPGTRLLVL.

Considering frequency, this clonotype is medium-sized. V and J are TRBV6-5 and TRBJ1-4. CDR1 and CDR2 (germline): MNHEY, SVGAGI. The CDR3 covers 15 residues. CDR3 in amino acids: CASSLRVGTNEKLFF.

This clonotype shows up as medium-sized by frequency. The V gene is TRBV20-1, the J gene TRBJ2-3; TCRdb selects TRBD2, and the lack of DNA leaves this call unchecked. This CDR3 comprises 18 residues. Germline-derived CDR1 and CDR2 are DFQATT and SNEGSKA (reference sequence). This CDR3 is CSARDIGAGTPGTDTQYF.

Measured by frequency, this clonotype is medium-sized. The chain carries TRBV2 and TRBJ2-1; TCRdb picks TRBD1, but there is no DNA to check that call. Per germline, CDR1 SNHLY and CDR2 FYNNEI. There are 13 residues in the CDR3. The CDR3 sequence is CAGGTGEDNEQFF. Complete variable domain (other parts from reference TRBV2 and TRBJ2-1): EPEVTQTPSHQVTQMGQEVILRCVPISNHLYFYWYRQILGQKVEFLVSFYNNEISEKSEIFDDQFSVERPDGSNFTLKIRSTKLEDSAMYFCAGGTGEDNEQFFGPGTRLTVL.

This clonotype ranks as medium-sized in terms of frequency. V and J are TRBV28 and TRBJ1-1; the D call from TCRdb, TRBD1, cannot be confirmed without DNA. Germline V gene lookup returns CDR1 MDHEN and CDR2 SYDVKM. There are 14 residues in the CDR3. The CDR3 loop reads CASHLGHANTEAFF.

This clonotype is medium-sized (0.01 to 0.1%) by frequency. The V and J genes are TRBV19 and TRBJ1-5. Germline V lookup: CDR1 LNHDA, CDR2 SQIVND (reference sequence). The CDR3 is made up of 15 amino acids. The chain's CDR3 is CASSMRGLGNQPQHF.

The chain carries TRBV6-6 and TRBJ1-1; TCRdb's D call of TRBD1 is untestable without DNA. The CDR3 spans 13 residues. From germline, CDR1 is MNHNY and CDR2 SVGAGI (reference sequence). The CDR3 sequence is CASSEGQNTEAFF.

J is TRBJ1-3 and V is TRBV20-1. Germline-derived CDR1 and CDR2 are DFQATT and SNEGSKA (reference sequence). The CDR3 spans 13 residues. CDR3: CSARSEIGNTIYF.

The V gene is TRBV7-9, the J gene TRBJ2-2; TCRdb's assignment of TRBD1 cannot be checked, as there is no DNA. The CDR3 is 17 residues long. Germline V gives CDR1 SEHNR, CDR2 FQNEAQ (reference sequence). This CDR3 reads CASSLAITGGDTGELFF.

This clonotype shows up as medium-sized by frequency. The rearrangement joins TRBV5-1 to TRBJ2-2; TCRdb returns TRBD2, unconfirmable since there is no DNA. This CDR3 contains 16 residues. CDR1 is SGHRS and CDR2 is YFSETQ in the germline V gene. CDR3 sequence: CASSLSQREIGGELFF.

This clonotype registers medium-sized by frequency. The chain is built from TRBV11-2 and TRBJ2-1; TCRdb returns TRBD1, unconfirmable since there is no DNA. CDR3 length equals 17 residues. Germline assignment: CDR1 SGHAT and CDR2 FQNNGV. The CDR3 loop reads CASSLGTGGLFYNEQFF.

J is TRBJ1-2 and V is TRBV7-2; TCRdb lists TRBD1, though no DNA is available to test this call. Germline V gene data show CDR1 as SGHTA and CDR2 as FQGNSA. There are 16 residues in the CDR3. CDR3 loop: CASSLTTTVGYYGYTF.

This clonotype is labeled medium-sized based on frequency. V and J are TRBV5-1 and TRBJ2-3; lacking DNA, the TRBD2 call made by TCRdb goes unchecked. Germline V lookup: CDR1 SGHRS, CDR2 YFSETQ. The CDR3 is 18 residues long. The CDR3 here is CASSSGHDGTTRIDTQYF.

This clonotype is identified as medium-sized from frequency. The rearrangement uses TRBV11-3 and TRBJ2-1; TCRdb calls TRBD2, which cannot be checked without DNA. The germline V gene has CDR1 SGHNT and CDR2 YENEEA. This CDR3 is built from 16 residues. CDR3 protein: CASSLGASGSTNEQFF.

V and J are TRBV2 and TRBJ2-7; the D gene TCRdb calls, TRBD2, cannot be checked with no DNA. The CDR3 sequence is 18 residues long. Germline V CDR1 and CDR2: SNHLY, FYNNEI. CDR3 residues: CASSEWASGEVSSYEQYF.

By frequency, this clonotype is medium-sized. The genes are TRBV5-1 and TRBJ2-5; TCRdb reports TRBD1, a call that lacks DNA to check it against. Germline values: CDR1 SGHRS, CDR2 YFSETQ. This CDR3 has 16 amino acids. This CDR3 is CASSFNPLGWGETQYF.

The chain links TRBV19 to TRBJ2-7; the D call from TCRdb, TRBD1, cannot be confirmed without DNA. From germline, CDR1 is LNHDA and CDR2 SQIVND (reference sequence). The length of the CDR3 is 14 residues. CDR3 in amino acids: CASSIRQAPYEQYF.